The source of this TCR beta chain is a study of T-cell memory formation after mild COVID-19 (dated by TCRdb to the early 2020s). Some background on the complete study: TCR sequence clusters from the two donors were found to be largely donor specific. The cohort comprised two young, previously healthy adult volunteers, one female and one male. In two donors, T-cell clones that expanded and contracted after mild COVID-19 were followed by sequencing TCRalpha and TCRbeta repertoires longitudinally.

These reads were obtained on an Illumina NovaSeq 6000. cDNA libraries for TCRalpha and TCRbeta were prepared by 5'RACE using constant-segment primers, with sample barcodes and unique molecular identifiers added. RNA was extracted from every sample with Trizol reagent. Amplification of the libraries took two PCR steps, and the second step added a second sample barcode plus Illumina TruSeq adapters. Sequencing of libraries was performed on an Illumina NovaSeq with 2 x 150 bp paired-end reads. Regarding the original processing steps: Reads were demultiplexed and collapsed into UMI-guided consensus sequences with migec v1.2.7. Using mixcr v2.1.11, UMI consensuses were aligned to TRA and TRB V and J templates and then assembled into clonotypes. Clonotypes were classified as expanded or contracted when called significant by both edgeR and NoisET, with noise models trained on biological replicates. For edgeR calls, a false discovery rate-adjusted p below 0.01 and a log2 fold-change threshold of 1 were applied. As an exploratory analysis of dynamics, max-normalized trajectories of the 1000 most abundant clonotypes were examined by PCA with hierarchical clustering. Separately sequenced CD4+ and CD8+ repertoires were used to assign the CD4 or CD8 phenotype of responding clones. TCRdb trimmed the raw reads at Q25, called clones with MiXCR and kept productive beta chains. CDR3 protein sequences are deduplicated, and each keeps its most common genes and DNA. TCRdb's processing, not the authors', yielded these V and J calls. The sample contains 540,000 or so distinct CDR3 sequences, over 20% of them found a single time. Under 15% of the sample is held by the ten biggest clonotypes.

The germline V end is reduced by 5 bases and the J end by 2 bases; junction bases left unmatched: 2. From a lookup of the germline V gene, CDR1 and CDR2 are SGHTA and FQGNSA. From its cysteine to its phenylalanine, the CDR3 spans 14 amino acids. The CDR3 DNA has 42 bases and is translated from base 1. Ficoll-Paque density gradient centrifugation was the method used to isolate PBMCs. Summary of the overall study and its limitations: SARS-CoV-2 specificity of the second-wave clones peaking on day 37 was not confirmed. Some responding clones were detected in pre-infection memory, suggesting pre-existing cross-reactive memory T cells joined the SARS-CoV-2 response. Contracting CD4+ clones were found mainly in CM and EM memory subsets, while CD8+ clones were enriched in EMRA. The study covered only two mild cases, and larger cohorts including severe cases with pre-infection samples were considered necessary. From day 15 to 85, contracting clones showed balanced CD4/CD8 phenotypes, whereas a second wave of clones that expanded from day 15 to 37 leaned towards CD4+.

This clonotype was detected a few times. Its antigen is unknown. Qualities for individual bases were not recorded, and no much larger clone is one base off. This clonotype was obtained from an adult woman who had mild COVID-19 (a few samples of this study predate the infection). The sample titles of this study are shuffled in the database, so cell type and time point are left out; the donor was told from shared clones. The chain joins TRBV7-2 to TRBJ2-7, and 11 junction bases match TRBD2. The sequenced material came from PBMCs or a T cell subset sorted from them (not recorded which). The sequenced DNA: TGTGCCAGCAGCGCGGGACTAGCGGCCTACGAGCAGTACTTC. Its translation reads: CASSAGLAAYEQYF.